This passage covers 28 T cell receptor beta chains from one sample sequenced in a study of blood T cell repertoires in COVID-19 (dated by TCRdb to 2018 to 2020). The library was made by the immunoSEQ multiplex PCR assay. TCRdb mirrors the immuneACCESS table, restricted to in-frame sequences. Some clones are absent from its copies; in checked studies, under half trace to an unresolved V gene, and the reason for the others is unknown. The sample table shows hundreds of thousands of clones, and roughly 80% are seen once. The leading ten clones occupy 5% of the sample. Sample: PBMCs or T cells enriched from blood (not recorded which). Receptor source: a middle-aged man who had been exposed to COVID-19.

This clone has at least ten counts. The rearrangement joins TRBV20-1 to TRBJ1-1; D is perhaps TRBD1 (5 bases). This CDR3 region has 11 residues. Trimming removed 6 bases from V and 6 bases from J, with 11 bases in between. CDR1 is DFQATT and CDR2 is SNEGSKA in the germline V gene (reference sequence). The CDR3 region has the DNA TGCAGTGCAGTTTACAGGCCTGAAGCTTTCTTT. It codes for CSAVYRPEAFF.

The rearrangement uses TRBV18 and TRBJ2-1; a weak D match, TRBD2 (5 bases). Germline V CDR1 and CDR2: KGHSH, LQKENI. The CDR3 runs 15 residues. V gave up 2 bases and J gave up 5 bases, with 13 bases separating them. The CDR3 loop is CASSPLTLGNNEQFF. CDR3 nucleotide sequence: TGTGCCAGCTCACCATTGACACTAGGCAACAATGAGCAGTTCTTC.

V gene TRBV20-1 combines with J gene TRBJ2-1, with D possibly matching TRBD2 (5 bases). Germline CDR1 and CDR2: DFQATT and SNEGSKA (reference sequence). V lost 3 bases and J 1 base, leaving 10 bases between the germline ends. The CDR3 sequence is 14 residues long. The CDR3 DNA reads as TGCAGTGCTAGTACTAGGACTTCCTACAATGAGCAGTTCTTC. Amino acids: CSASTRTSYNEQFF.

The chain employs TRBV13 and TRBJ2-7, with 8 bases identical to TRBD2. The V segment lost 10 bases and the J segment 0 bases; nucleotides outside the gene matches: 11. Germline CDR1 PRHDT, CDR2 FYEKMQ (reference sequence). This CDR3 contains 15 residues. The CDR3 region is CATSYGRAFSYEQYF. CDR3 sequence (DNA): TGTGCCACATCGTACGGGAGGGCCTTCTCCTACGAGCAGTACTTC.

The V and J genes are TRBV5-6 and TRBJ1-5; TRBD1 is a possible D gene (5 bases). CDR1 is SGHDT, CDR2 YYEEEE, per germline. V lost 3 bases, J lost 12 bases, and 13 bases lay in between. The CDR3 has 12 amino acids. CDR3 sequence: CASSWGDQGQHF. The CDR3 nucleotides read TGTGCCAGCAGCTGGGGTGATCAGGGCCAGCATTTT.

This clone turned up a few times. The CDR3 here is CASSETGLVEAFF. The CDR3 DNA reads TGTGCCAGCAGTGAAACAGGTCTCGTTGAAGCTTTCTTT. The rearrangement links TRBV2 to TRBJ1-1, with D possibly TRBD1 on 5 matching bases. Trimming shortened V by 2 bases and J by 7 bases, and 11 bases separated the two germline ends. Germline V CDR1 and CDR2: SNHLY, FYNNEI. This CDR3 spans 13 amino acids.

This sequence joins TRBV18 and TRBJ2-1; D is perhaps TRBD2 (5 bases). The germline V gene encodes CDR1 KGHSH and CDR2 LQKENI. V gave up 2 bases and J gave up 7 bases, with 9 bases separating them. This CDR3 comprises 13 residues. For the CDR3, the DNA is TGTGCCAGCTCACCAGGTACTAGAAATGAGCAGTTCTTC. It is translated as CASSPGTRNEQFF.

On this clone: Different DNA sequences within this sample yield the same CDR3. The V and J genes are TRBV7-9 and TRBJ1-4, with 7 positions matching TRBD1. V was clipped by 5 bases and J by 4 bases; unmatched bases: 4. The CDR3 has 14 residues. Germline CDR1 and CDR2: SEHNR and FQNEAQ (reference sequence). CDR3 sequence: CASSLDRVNEKLFF. CDR3 coding DNA: TGTGCCAGCAGCCTCGACAGGGTTAATGAAAAACTGTTTTTT.

The chain uses TRBV19 and TRBJ1-2, with 8 bases fitting TRBD1. Germline V gene data show CDR1 as LNHDA and CDR2 as SQIVND (reference sequence). V shed 4 bases and J 8 bases; nucleotides not matched to a gene: 6. The CDR3 is 13 residues long. The CDR3 protein is CASSTQGAGGYTF. CDR3 bases: TGTGCCAGTAGTACCCAGGGGGCCGGCGGCTACACCTTC.

This chain joins TRBV19 and TRBJ1-5; 7 nucleotides match TRBD1. The V segment lost 5 bases and the J segment 3 bases; nucleotides outside the gene matches: 13. The CDR3 loop spans 17 amino acids. Germline CDR1 LNHDA, CDR2 SQIVND (reference sequence). CDR3 protein: CASSPTTGQTINQPQHF. As DNA, the CDR3 is TGTGCCAGTAGTCCTACCACGGGACAGACAATCAATCAGCCCCAGCATTTT.

The chain is built from TRBV6-6 and TRBJ2-1; D possibly corresponds to TRBD2 (6 bases). Germline CDR1 and CDR2: MNHNY and SVGAGI (reference sequence). The CDR3 covers 16 residues. The V and J ends lost 6 bases and 0 bases respectively, with 15 bases between them. The CDR3: CASRPDYSSSYNEQFF. CDR3 nucleotides: TGTGCCAGCAGACCGGACTACTCGAGCTCCTACAATGAGCAGTTCTTC.

This chain uses TRBV27 with TRBJ2-7, with D maybe TRBD1 (5 bases). V was cut by 3 bases and J by 5 bases, with 11 bases left in between. Germline CDR1 MNHEY, CDR2 SMNVEV (reference sequence). The CDR3 length is 13 residues. DNA of the CDR3: TGTGCCAGCAGTTTCAGGGCAGACAACGAGCAGTACTTC. As protein: CASSFRADNEQYF.

The rearrangement joins TRBV4-1 to TRBJ2-1; TRBD2 matches 7 bases. V lost 2 bases and J lost 7; bases outside the gene matches: 14. From germline, CDR1 is MGHRA and CDR2 YSYEKL. The CDR3 length is 17 residues. The CDR3 DNA sequence: TGCGCCAGCAGCCAATCCCCTTTAGGGAGGGAGTGGAATGAGCAGTTCTTC. It yields the protein CASSQSPLGREWNEQFF.

This chain links TRBV27 with TRBJ2-7; 10 bases line up with TRBD2. The CDR3 spans 15 residues. J lost 7 bases, V lost 5 bases, and 11 bases had no gene match. Looked up from germline, CDR1 is MNHEY and CDR2 is SMNVEV (reference sequence). The CDR3 here is CASSPWTSGVGEQYF. In DNA, the CDR3 is TGTGCCAGCAGTCCTTGGACTAGCGGAGTTGGGGAGCAGTACTTC.

The rearrangement uses TRBV7-6 and TRBJ2-1, with D tentatively TRBD2 (6 bases). In germline, CDR1 is SGHVS, CDR2 FNYEAQ. With 1 base removed from V and 6 bases from J, the gap between germline ends came to 16 bases. The length of the CDR3 is 16 residues. The CDR3 bases are TGTGCCAGCAGCTTAGTGTATGGGGGGTGGGGCAATGAGCAGTTCTTC. It is translated as CASSLVYGGWGNEQFF.

The rearrangement uses TRBV29-1 and TRBJ1-2; D remains unclear. This CDR3 region has 11 residues. Germline V gene sequence: CDR1 SQVTM, CDR2 ANQGSEA. The ends were cut back, 7 bases at V and 1 base at J, with 7 bases in the middle. The CDR3 nucleotides read TGCAGCGCCGGGAGTAACTATGGCTACACCTTC. Protein: CSAGSNYGYTF.

The chain is built from TRBV5-5 and TRBJ2-3; 7 nucleotides line up with TRBD1. In germline, CDR1 is SGHKS, CDR2 YYEKEE (reference sequence). V shed 3 bases, J shed 5 bases, and the junction held 3 bases outside the gene matches. The CDR3 is 13 residues long. CDR3 loop: CASSSDRRDTQYF. The CDR3 bases are TGTGCCAGCAGCTCGGACAGGCGAGATACGCAGTATTTT. Looking up the rest from reference TRBV5-5 and TRBJ2-3 gives the full variable domain: DAGVTQSPTHLIKTRGQQVTLRCSPISGHKSVSWYQQVLGQGPQFIFQYYEKEERGRGNFPDRFSARQFPNYSSELNVNALLLGDSALYLCASSSDRRDTQYFGPGTRLTVL.

This rearrangement joins TRBV29-1 to TRBJ2-2; 7 bases map to TRBD1. The CDR3 is made up of 13 amino acids. The V gene end was trimmed by 7 bases and the J gene end by 7 bases; junction bases not matched to a gene: 9. Germline V gene lookup returns CDR1 SQVTM and CDR2 ANQGSEA. CDR3 nucleotides: TGCAGCGGAGGGGGCGTCGCAAGCGGGGAGCTGTTTTTT. This translates into CSGGGVASGELFF.

The rearrangement links TRBV30 to TRBJ1-6, with D unresolved. Trimming left V 8 bases short and J 8 bases short, with 19 bases between. Germline CDR1 is GTSNPN and CDR2 is SVGIG (reference sequence). The CDR3 runs to 14 residues. The CDR3 sequence is CALVPGRGDSPLHF. The CDR3 bases are TGTGCCCTGGTCCCGGGCCGCGGGGATTCACCCCTCCACTTT.

This clone was observed once. The chain employs TRBV7-8 and TRBJ1-5, with D unclear. CDR1 and CDR2 (germline): SGHVS, FQNEAQ. The CDR3 has 14 amino acids. The V end lost 1 base, the J end lost 9 bases, and 13 bases lay between the germline ends. The CDR3 is CASSLDSVSRPQHF. The DNA for the CDR3 is TGTGCCAGCAGCTTAGATTCGGTCTCTCGGCCCCAGCATTTT.

The chain joins TRBV10-3 to TRBJ2-5; D gene uncertain. There are 13 residues in the CDR3. Germline V gene lookup returns CDR1 ENHRY and CDR2 SYGVKD. V was clipped by 4 bases and J by 2 bases, with 8 bases between them. The CDR3 is CAISGAGQETQYF. The CDR3 nucleotides read TGTGCCATCAGTGGGGCAGGTCAAGAGACCCAGTACTTC.

The chain is built from TRBV5-1 and TRBJ2-3, with 11 bases that match TRBD2. CDR3 size: 15 residues. The germline V gene encodes CDR1 SGHRS and CDR2 YFSETQ. The V and J ends lost 1 base and 5 bases, in that order; junction bases with no gene match: 3. The CDR3 nucleotides read TGCGCCAGCAGCTTGAGGCTAGCGGGAGGAGATACGCAGTATTTT. This codes for CASSLRLAGGDTQYF.

The V gene is TRBV6-2 or TRBV6-3, the J gene TRBJ1-5, with a possible D match to TRBD1 (6 bases). Trimming shortened V by 6 bases and J by 7 bases, and 16 bases separated the two germline ends. The CDR3 runs to 14 residues. Germline loops: CDR1 MNHEY, CDR2 SVGEGT. The CDR3 sequence: CASSIGGRGQPQHF. In DNA form, the CDR3 reads TGTGCCAGCAGCATAGGGGGGCGGGGGCAGCCCCAGCATTTT.

J is TRBJ1-1 and V is TRBV24-1, with a weak D call TRBD1 (5 bases). There are 14 residues in the CDR3. V was clipped by 3 bases and J by 7 bases, with 14 bases between them. Looked up from germline, CDR1 is KGHDR and CDR2 is SFDVKD. The CDR3: CATSDTHVGGEAFF. The CDR3 coding sequence is TGTGCCACCAGTGATACCCATGTGGGGGGTGAAGCTTTCTTT.

V usage is TRBV19 and J usage is TRBJ1-2; no reliable D call. This CDR3 comprises 17 residues. Trimming pared 3 bases from V and 1 base from J, leaving 18 bases between. CDR1 LNHDA and CDR2 SQIVND come from the germline V gene (reference sequence). The CDR3 coding sequence is TGTGCCAGTAGTATTCCGGCCGGACGGAGGCGTAACTATGGCTACACCTTC. Its translation: CASSIPAGRRRNYGYTF.

The CDR3 spells CAISESKGARRNSPLHF. CDR3 DNA: TGTGCCATCAGTGAGTCGAAGGGGGCAAGGAGGAATTCACCCCTCCACTTT. This chain joins TRBV10-3 and TRBJ1-6; TRBD1 agrees at 7 bases. The CDR3 loop spans 17 amino acids. Losses at the gene ends were 0 bases for V and 7 bases for J; bases not matched to a gene: 9. The germline gives CDR1 ENHRY, CDR2 SYGVKD.

CDR3 DNA sequence: TGTGCCAGTAGTATGGGGTGGGGGGAAGGAACTGAAGCTTTCTTT. It is translated as CASSMGWGEGTEAFF. The rearrangement links TRBV19 to TRBJ1-1; tentatively, D is TRBD1 (5 bases). With 3 bases removed from V and 5 bases from J, the gap between germline ends came to 16 bases. The CDR3 loop spans 15 amino acids. Germline V gives CDR1 LNHDA, CDR2 SQIVND (reference sequence).

The chain has TRBV29-1 and TRBJ2-5; D is perhaps TRBD2 (6 bases). The CDR3 has 14 amino acids. Germline assignment: CDR1 SQVTM and CDR2 ANQGSEA. The V end lost 1 base, the J end lost 5 bases, and 14 bases lay between the germline ends. CDR3 bases: TGCAGCGTTGAAGGCGCCAGGGCGGGGGAGACCCAGTACTTC. It specifies CSVEGARAGETQYF.